This T cell receptor (beta chain) stems from a study of molecular identifiers for immune sequencing clone quantification. This clonotype was seen more than once but under ten times. Its antigen is unknown. It may be a read error: a sequence one base away is much more abundant. Both previously described methods and listed TCR primers were employed to make bulk TCR libraries. A single record per CDR3 protein comes from TCRdb applying MiXCR to the PCR reads. The table shows a few hundred thousand distinct CDR3 sequences, with roughly 24% occurring only once. General study results and limits: Identical TCR molecules that share a barcode could lead to an underestimation of highly expanded clone sizes. More than 800,000 naive cells reportedly did not prevent detection of spiked Jurkat TCR RNA from one cell. Clones above 20 RNA copies contained over 98% of effector molecules but under 1% of naive ones.

The sequence came from a human donor in good health. Some libraries in this study had Jurkat cell RNA spiked in. The sequenced sample was naive CD8+ T cells from blood, with Jurkat cell RNA spiked in. Stated subset: FACS-sorted CD8+CD4-CCR7+CD45RA+ naive T cells.

The CDR3 loop is CASSLTDTEAFF. In DNA, the CDR3 is TGTGCCAGCAGCTTGACGGACACTGAAGCTTTCTTT. The chain carries TRBV5-6 and TRBJ1-1; D unclear. Germline CDR1 reads SGHDT; CDR2 reads YYEEEE. The CDR3 runs 12 residues. Trimming removed 1 base from V and 3 bases from J, with 4 bases in between.